The entry that follows covers one T cell receptor beta chain sequence. This clone was counted between two and nine times. It has no known antigen specificity. Base qualities are not recorded, but no much larger clone differs from it by a single base. The germline V gene (reference sequence) specifies SEHNR as CDR1 and FQNEAQ as CDR2. The junction shows trimming of 5 bases on V and 0 bases on J, plus 4 bases between the germline ends. Measured from the cysteine to the phenylalanine, the CDR3 is 12 residues long. Here the CDR3 DNA is all that survives: 36 bases in frame from base 1. The sample originates from a study of shared clonotypes between healthy human individuals (dated by TCRdb to 2020 to 2022). Background for the entire study: A couple of women and three men aged 18 to 49 years were included in the cohort. Between about 0.94 and 8.9 billion PBMCs per donor were obtained by leukapheresis. To estimate repertoire size and how much clonotypes are shared between individuals, the study performed deep sequencing of blood TCR repertoires from a few healthy adults. Libraries were prepared and TCR repertoires were sequenced by different laboratories using diverse techniques, in order to increase sequencing depth and limit assay-specific biases.

The research as a whole found: Sampling was restricted to blood, and TCR repertoires in tissue are likely to differ from TCR repertoires in blood. Because the study included only a small number of donors, the genetic and exposure-history diversity represented was limited. Based on pairwise subsampling, the degree of clonotype sharing among donors was expected to be affected by sequencing depth.

Using the deep immunoSEQ assay, multiplex PCR amplified TCR CDR3 regions from genomic DNA. For each cell subset, the extracted genomic DNA was distributed evenly across all wells of several immunoSEQ 96-well plates, and each plate served as one replicate. For unsorted PBMC, about 270 ng of genomic DNA, equivalent to about 30,000 T cell genomes, went into each replicate PCR. Ten immunoSEQ deep assay plates were used to sequence unsorted PBMC genomic DNA. Purified libraries were measured with a Qubit 3.0 fluorometer, size-checked on a Bioanalyzer 2100, and measured again with the KAPA Library Quantification kit. Every immunoSEQ 96-well plate was sequenced on a dedicated single-read 150-cycle Illumina NextSeq 550 flow cell. Regarding the original processing steps: Because the immunoSEQ output included only junctional sequences and no quality scores, the filtering could not be the same as the filtering used for full-length reads. Sequences were annotated with PyIR, a Python wrapper for IgBLAST v1.9, and V/J genes and CDR3 were assigned using IMGT germline references. Reads were removed for weak V/J assignments (E-value above 1e-6), missing CDR3, stop codons, out-of-frame junctions, or ambiguous translated residues. A V3J clonotype was defined by an identical inferred V gene, J gene, and CDR3 amino acid sequence. To compute the percentage overlap between repertoires, the number of shared unique clonotypes was divided by the size of the smaller repertoire. Three approaches were used to assess repertoire richness: RTK rarefaction, the Chao1 estimator, and Recon v2.1 estimates of unobserved clonotypes. Not all clones reach the TCRdb copy of this immuneACCESS table, which keeps in-frame sequences only. Checked studies attribute under half of the gap to unresolved V genes and leave the rest unexplained. Clonal size and the V and J genes are those of that table, whereas D and trimming came from the DNA. Recorded for this sample are about 490,000 clones; around 78% of them occurred a single time. 10% to 15% of the sample is in the top ten clones.

Healthy HIV-negative adults with no recently reported acute infections or vaccinations were included as donors. Every donor was a Caucasian adult residing in Nashville, Tennessee, USA. In the unsorted samples, 87 million or so PBMCs were counted, and genomic DNA was extracted using the QIAamp DNA Blood Mini kit. Blood was collected by leukapheresis, and PBMCs were isolated by Ficoll-Histopaque density gradient centrifugation and then cryopreserved in liquid nitrogen vapor phase. The specimen was PBMCs. This TCR was sampled from a woman aged 40 to 55 in good health. Some clones in this sample may be carry-over from other donors' samples. Recombination linked TRBV7-9 to TRBJ2-5; the D gene remains uncertain. The CDR3 region: CASSRYQETQYF. The DNA sequence is TGTGCCAGCAGCCGGTACCAAGAGACCCAGTACTTC.